These T cell receptor beta chains were read from a single sample in a study of CD8 T cells in Susac syndrome. TCRdb passed the immunoSEQ multiplex PCR reads through MiXCR, listing each CDR3 protein once. Seen here are about 300,000 distinct CDR3 sequences, about 91% observed once, and the top ten hold more than 0.15%. The sample was CD8+ T cells from PBMCs. Receptor source: a human donor with multiple sclerosis. Each CDR3 is given with its conserved first and last residue. D genes are given only for firm matches. Only some rows state a clone size, as once, few, many or a class for expanded clones.

.	.	14	TRBV7-6	TRBJ2-2	CASREIGNTGELFF	TGTGCCAGCAGGGAGATAGGAAACACCGGGGAGCTGTTTTTT
few	.	13	TRBV6-2/TRBV6-3	TRBJ2-2	CASRPTRTGELFF	TGTGCCAGCAGACCCACACGGACCGGGGAGCTGTTTTTT
once	.	15	TRBV20-1	TRBJ1-2	CSASRKLPDTGGYTF	TGCAGTGCTAGCCGGAAGCTGCCGGACACTGGTGGCTACACCTTC
.	.	15	TRBV7-9	TRBJ1-6	CASSLAPGQGSPLHF	TGTGCCAGCAGCTTAGCTCCAGGGCAAGGATCACCCCTCCACTTT
.	.	17	TRBV7-9	TRBJ2-1	CASSFNVLDGHYNEQFF	TGTGCCAGCAGCTTTAATGTCTTGGACGGTCACTACAATGAGCAGTTCTTC
.	.	15	TRBV29-1	TRBJ1-3	CSVPGEGRSGNTIYF	TGCAGCGTGCCCGGGGAAGGTCGATCTGGAAACACCATATATTTT
.	TRBD1	15	TRBV4-3	TRBJ1-2	CASSQDRTGASGYTF	TGCGCCAGCAGCCAAGACAGGACAGGGGCTAGTGGCTACACCTTC
once	.	14	TRBV19	TRBJ1-5	CASSTTMGNQPQHF	TGTGCCAGTAGTACGACGATGGGCAATCAGCCCCAGCATTTT
.	TRBD2	14	TRBV27	TRBJ2-7	CASSFGAGGYEQYF	TGTGCCAGCAGTTTCGGAGCGGGAGGTTACGAGCAGTACTTC
few	TRBD2	14	TRBV7-9	TRBJ2-1	CASSLATSGTEQFF	TGTGCCAGCAGCTTGGCGACTAGCGGGACTGAGCAGTTCTTC
.	.	13	TRBV11-2	TRBJ1-2	CASSLFFVYGYTF	TGTGCCAGCAGCTTATTTTTTGTCTATGGCTACACCTTC
.	TRBD1	16	TRBV7-9	TRBJ2-1	CASSPRTGVHYNEQFF	TGTGCCAGCAGCCCACGGACAGGGGTCCACTACAATGAGCAGTTCTTC
few	TRBD1	15	TRBV28	TRBJ2-7	CASSLGTGTGYEQYF	TGTGCCAGCAGTTTAGGGACAGGGACCGGGTACGAGCAGTACTTC
once	.	14	TRBV12-3/TRBV12-4	TRBJ2-7	CASSLDSQGDEQYF	TGTGCCAGCAGTTTAGATTCACAGGGCGACGAGCAGTACTTC
.	TRBD1	17	TRBV6-2/TRBV6-3	TRBJ2-3	CASTPPQDRWRTDTQYF	TGTGCCAGCACTCCACCCCAGGACAGGTGGAGGACAGATACGCAGTATTTT
.	.	15	TRBV20-1	TRBJ2-1	CSADELGGPYNEQFF	TGCAGTGCCGATGAACTGGGGGGCCCCTACAATGAGCAGTTCTTC
once	.	12	TRBV2	TRBJ2-7	CASGRYSYEQYF	TGTGCCAGCGGAAGATACTCCTACGAGCAGTACTTC
.	TRBD2	19	TRBV4-2	TRBJ2-3	CASSQDALMAGGPTDTQYF	TGTGCCAGCAGCCAAGATGCCTTAATGGCGGGGGGACCCACAGATACGCAGTATTTT
.	.	15	TRBV9	TRBJ2-3	CASNLGGLRADTQYF	TGTGCCAGCAACCTGGGGGGCCTCCGGGCAGATACGCAGTATTTT
.	TRBD2	17	TRBV20-1	TRBJ2-3	CSARIPLERESADTQYF	TGCAGTGCTAGAATTCCCCTAGAGCGGGAGAGTGCAGATACGCAGTATTTT
.	.	15	TRBV20-1	TRBJ1-2	CSAPNGGAGEWGYTF	TGCAGTGCCCCCAATGGCGGGGCCGGTGAGTGGGGCTACACCTTC
.	TRBD2	18	TRBV7-3	TRBJ2-3	CASSPIGLAGEAADTQYF	TGTGCCAGCAGCCCCATAGGACTAGCGGGAGAGGCCGCAGATACGCAGTATTTT
.	TRBD2	16	TRBV27	TRBJ2-1	CASSTSSGSSYNEQFF	TGTGCCAGCAGTACATCCAGCGGGAGCTCCTACAATGAGCAGTTCTTC
.	.	13	TRBV6-2/TRBV6-3	TRBJ2-7	CASSYRDSYEQYF	TGTGCCAGCAGTTACAGGGACTCCTACGAGCAGTACTTC
.	TRBD1	14	TRBV7-9	TRBJ1-5	CASSFPGQNQPQHF	TGTGCCAGCAGCTTCCCGGGACAGAATCAGCCCCAGCATTTT
.	.	15	TRBV4-2	TRBJ1-1	CASSQVTGQNTEAFF	TGTGCCAGCAGCCAGGTAACAGGACAGAACACTGAAGCTTTCTTT
.	.	15	TRBV2	TRBJ1-5	CASSESLWGNQPQHF	TGTGCCAGCAGTGAAAGCTTATGGGGCAATCAGCCCCAGCATTTT
.	.	15	TRBV6-2/TRBV6-3	TRBJ1-1	CASSDTGIPGPEAFF	TGTGCCAGCAGTGACACAGGGATACCTGGACCTGAAGCTTTCTTT
.	.	13	TRBV29-1	TRBJ2-1	CSVDGIRYNEQFF	TGCAGCGTTGATGGAATCAGATACAATGAGCAGTTCTTC
.	TRBD2	14	TRBV12-3/TRBV12-4	TRBJ2-1	CASSSGGGGGEQFF	TGTGCCAGCAGTTCCGGGGGGGGCGGAGGGGAGCAGTTCTTC
.	.	14	TRBV4-2	TRBJ1-5	CASSSSLGNQPQHF	TGTGCCAGCAGCTCCTCTTTGGGCAATCAGCCCCAGCATTTT
.	.	14	TRBV20-1	TRBJ2-7	CSAERSGGLNEQYF	TGCAGTGCCGAGCGCTCGGGCGGGTTGAACGAGCAGTACTTC
once	.	17	TRBV19	TRBJ1-2	CASSPYTRGVSNYGYTF	TGTGCCAGTAGTCCATACACCAGAGGGGTCTCTAACTATGGCTACACCTTC
.	TRBD2	15	TRBV5-1	TRBJ2-1	CASRLLGEGYNEQFF	TGCGCCAGCAGACTCTTGGGGGAGGGTTACAATGAGCAGTTCTTC
.	TRBD2	16	TRBV11-2	TRBJ2-7	CASSSSAGSLSYEQYF	TGTGCCAGCAGCTCCTCAGCGGGATCCCTGTCTTACGAGCAGTACTTC
.	TRBD2	22	TRBV28	TRBJ2-1	CASSLLPARGSGLAGAENEQFF	TGTGCCAGCAGTTTACTGCCCGCCAGGGGGTCGGGACTAGCGGGAGCAGAGAATGAGCAGTTCTTC
.	.	15	TRBV14	TRBJ1-1	CASSHIPGTQNGAFF	TGTGCCAGCAGCCATATCCCCGGGACACAGAATGGGGCTTTCTTT
few	.	12	TRBV27	TRBJ2-3	CASSLVGDTQYF	TGTGCCAGCAGTTTAGTCGGGGATACGCAGTATTTT
.	.	14	TRBV19	TRBJ2-3	CASSPGDSTDTQYF	TGTGCCAGTAGTCCTGGGGACAGCACAGATACGCAGTATTTT
.	.	13	TRBV20-1	TRBJ2-7	CSATPGITYEQYF	TGCAGTGCTACCCCCGGGATTACCTACGAGCAGTACTTC
.	TRBD1	21	TRBV18	TRBJ2-5	CASSPKYRDRGSRTRTQTQYF	TGTGCCAGCTCTCCCAAATACCGGGACAGGGGATCACGGACGAGGACGCAGACCCAGTACTTC
once	TRBD2	16	TRBV6-4	TRBJ2-3	CASSERSGAHTDTQYF	TGTGCCAGCAGTGAACGTAGCGGGGCCCACACAGATACGCAGTATTTT
.	TRBD1	15	TRBV7-9	TRBJ1-5	CASSSDRELYQPQHF	TGTGCCAGCAGCTCGGACAGGGAACTGTATCAGCCCCAGCATTTT
.	.	16	TRBV3-1	TRBJ1-3	CASSQYPTGREDTIYF	TGTGCCAGCAGCCAATACCCCACAGGGCGAGAGGACACCATATATTTT
.	.	16	TRBV28	TRBJ1-5	CASSPRGIHSNQPQHF	TGTGCCAGCAGTCCTCGGGGGATTCATAGCAATCAGCCCCAGCATTTT